The 11 T cell receptor beta chains presented below share a single source sample, sequenced in a study of cytomegalovirus exposure and HLA in healthy donors. Primers: 60 Vbeta forward and 13 Jbeta reverse. Generated by immunoSEQ multiplex PCR, the TCRdb table keeps only in-frame clones and is missing some. The data hold under 100,000 clones, with 81% observed a single time. Sequencing was performed on PBMCs. The receptors were gathered from a woman in her 70s in good health and CMV-seropositive.

The chain recombines TRBV6-5 with TRBJ2-7, with 7 nucleotides matching TRBD1. The germline V gene encodes CDR1 MNHEY and CDR2 SVGAGI. The CDR3 runs to 15 residues. V dropped 1 base and J dropped 2; count of bases not matched to a gene: 5. CDR3 in amino acids: CASSYFNRGTYEQYF. The CDR3 DNA reads as TGTGCCAGCAGTTACTTTAACAGGGGAACCTACGAGCAGTACTTC.

With respect to this clone: The junction differs from germline at one of its ends, possibly a read error. The V and J genes are TRBV7-9 and TRBJ2-7; TRBD2 aligns across 7 bases. Germline CDR1 SEHNR, CDR2 FQNEAQ (reference sequence). The CDR3 has 16 amino acids. Here the CDR3 reads CSSSPVISSGSYEQYF. The CDR3 coding sequence is TGTTCCAGCAGCCCCGTCATTTCTAGCGGCTCCTACGAGCAGTACTTC.

This chain links TRBV7-9 with TRBJ1-1; tentatively, D is TRBD1 (5 bases). CDR1 and CDR2 (germline): SEHNR, FQNEAQ (reference sequence). Between the trimmed V and J ends, which lost 5 bases and 2 bases, there was a span of 9 bases. The CDR3 runs 13 residues. The CDR3 nucleotides are TGTGCCAGCAGCGACGACAGCAACACTGAAGCTTTCTTT. Its protein is CASSDDSNTEAFF.

This clone was seen only a few times. At one boundary the junction diverges from the germline segment, which might be a read error. This sequence joins TRBV6-9 and TRBJ2-2; D possibly corresponds to TRBD2 (6 bases). The CDR3 has 16 residues. The germline V gene encodes CDR1 MNHGY and CDR2 SVAAGI. The CDR3 DNA is TGTGCCAGCAGTCCCGAGCGGGTTCGCGAACACCGGGGAGCTGTTTTT. It specifies CASSPERVREHRGAVF.

J is TRBJ2-7 and V is TRBV19, with 8 bases fitting TRBD1. The CDR3 is 15 amino acids. The J segment lost 3 bases and the V segment lost 5 bases, leaving 9 bases of the junction unmatched. Looked up from germline, CDR1 is LNHDA and CDR2 is SQIVND (reference sequence). The CDR3: CASSPGQGFYYEQYF. In DNA, the CDR3 is TGTGCCAGTAGTCCCGGACAGGGTTTCTACTACGAGCAGTACTTC.

The chain joins TRBV6-5 to TRBJ1-5; the D gene is possibly TRBD1 (5 bases). Per the germline V gene, CDR1 is MNHEY and CDR2 is SVGAGI. Trimming took 8 bases from V and 5 from J, leaving 13 bases between them. The CDR3 is made up of 13 amino acids. CDR3 sequence: CASSTDHYQPQHF. The CDR3 coding sequence is TGTGCCAGCTCGACAGACCATTATCAGCCCCAGCATTTT.

The rearrangement links TRBV19 to TRBJ1-5, with D unclear. Germline CDR1 is LNHDA and CDR2 is SQIVND (reference sequence). V dropped 3 bases and J dropped 3 bases, with 12 bases sitting between them. This CDR3 contains 15 residues. The CDR3 DNA reads as TGTGCCAGTAGTATCTGGCGGAGTGACAATCAGCCCCAGCATTTT. The encoded protein is CASSIWRSDNQPQHF.

Only one count was recorded for this clone. The chain recombines TRBV6-5 with TRBJ2-1; 7 nucleotides line up with TRBD2. CDR3 length: 15 amino acids. Germline CDR1 reads MNHEY; CDR2 reads SVGAGI. After removal of 0 bases from V and 9 bases from J, the junction contained 8 bases not matched to a gene. The CDR3 bases are TGTGCCAGCAGTTACTCCAGGACTAGGATAGGTGAGCAGTTCTTC. It yields the protein CASSYSRTRIGEQFF.

The DNA of the CDR3 is TGTGCCAGCAGCCAAGGGAGGGGGGGGCAAGAGACCCAGTACTTC. Translation: CASSQGRGGQETQYF. The chain combines TRBV4-2 with TRBJ2-5; possible D gene TRBD2, 7 bases. There are 15 residues in the CDR3. From germline, CDR1 is LGHNA and CDR2 YNFKEQ. V dropped 1 base and J dropped 2 bases, with 11 bases sitting between them.

The CDR3 spells CASSFGRGQETQYF. CDR3 sequence (DNA): TGTGCCAGCAGCTTCGGCAGGGGCCAAGAGACCCAGTACTTC. The chain recombines TRBV11-2 with TRBJ2-5; weak D call: TRBD1 (6 bases). The CDR3 has 14 residues. CDR1 and CDR2 from the germline V gene are SGHAT and FQNNGV. The V end lost 3 bases, the J end lost 1 base, and 9 bases lay between the germline ends.

V is TRBV19 and J is TRBJ1-5; no firm D call. CDR3 length: 13 amino acids. V was cut by 7 bases and J by 3 bases, with 10 bases left in between. Germline V gene lookup returns CDR1 LNHDA and CDR2 SQIVND (reference sequence). CDR3 region: CASTRRDNQPQHF. CDR3 nucleotides: TGTGCCAGTACCCGTCGGGACAATCAGCCCCAGCATTTT.